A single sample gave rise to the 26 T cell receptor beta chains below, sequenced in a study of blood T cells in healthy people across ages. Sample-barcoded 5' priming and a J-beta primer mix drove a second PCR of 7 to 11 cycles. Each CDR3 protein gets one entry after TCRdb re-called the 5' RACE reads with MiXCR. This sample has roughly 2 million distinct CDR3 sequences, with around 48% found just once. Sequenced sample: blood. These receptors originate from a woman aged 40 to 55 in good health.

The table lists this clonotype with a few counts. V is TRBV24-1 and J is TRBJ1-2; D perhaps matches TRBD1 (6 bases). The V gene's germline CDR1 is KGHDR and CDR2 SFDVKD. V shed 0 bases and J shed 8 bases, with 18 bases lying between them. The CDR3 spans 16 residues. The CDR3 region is CATSDLQSPGAGGYTF. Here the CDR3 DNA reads TGTGCCACCAGTGATTTGCAGAGTCCGGGGGCCGGGGGCTACACCTTC.

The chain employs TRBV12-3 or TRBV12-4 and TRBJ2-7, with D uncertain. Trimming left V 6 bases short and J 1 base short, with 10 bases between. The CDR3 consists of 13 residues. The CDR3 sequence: CASRTEPSYEQYF. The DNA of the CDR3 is TGTGCCAGCAGGACCGAACCTTCCTACGAGCAGTACTTC.

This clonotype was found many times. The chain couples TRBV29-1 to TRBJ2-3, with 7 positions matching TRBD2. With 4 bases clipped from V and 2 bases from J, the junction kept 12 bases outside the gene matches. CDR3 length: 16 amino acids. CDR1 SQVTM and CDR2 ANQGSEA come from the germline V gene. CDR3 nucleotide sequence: TGCAGCGTTGCCCCGGGACTAAAAGCGGACACAGATACGCAGTATTTT. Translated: CSVAPGLKADTDTQYF.

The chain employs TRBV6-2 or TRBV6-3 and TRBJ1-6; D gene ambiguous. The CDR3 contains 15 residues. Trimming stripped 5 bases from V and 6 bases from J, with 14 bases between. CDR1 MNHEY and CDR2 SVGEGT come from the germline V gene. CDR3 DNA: TGTGCCAGCAGTCCCACAGCACCTGGTAATTCACCCCTCCACTTT. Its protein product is CASSPTAPGNSPLHF.

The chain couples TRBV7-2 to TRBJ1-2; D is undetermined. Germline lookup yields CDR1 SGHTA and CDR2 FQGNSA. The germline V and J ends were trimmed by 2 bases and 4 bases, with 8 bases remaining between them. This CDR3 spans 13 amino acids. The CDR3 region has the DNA TGTGCCAGCAGCTTACAGATCAGCTATGGCTACACCTTC. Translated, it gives CASSLQISYGYTF.

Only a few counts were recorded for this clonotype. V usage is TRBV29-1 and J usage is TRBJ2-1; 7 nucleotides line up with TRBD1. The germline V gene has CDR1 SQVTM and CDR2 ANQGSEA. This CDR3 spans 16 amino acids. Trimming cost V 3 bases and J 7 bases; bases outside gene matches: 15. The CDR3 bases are TGCAGCGTTGATGCCCTAAAGACAGGGCCAAGGAATGAGCAGTTCTTC. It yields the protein CSVDALKTGPRNEQFF.

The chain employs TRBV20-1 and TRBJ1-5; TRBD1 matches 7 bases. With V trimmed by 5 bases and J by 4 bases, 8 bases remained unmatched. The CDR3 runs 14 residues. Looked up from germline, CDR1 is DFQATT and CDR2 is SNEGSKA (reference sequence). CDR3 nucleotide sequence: TGCAGTGCTTGGACTGGGACAGTTAATCAGCCCCAGCATTTT. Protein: CSAWTGTVNQPQHF.

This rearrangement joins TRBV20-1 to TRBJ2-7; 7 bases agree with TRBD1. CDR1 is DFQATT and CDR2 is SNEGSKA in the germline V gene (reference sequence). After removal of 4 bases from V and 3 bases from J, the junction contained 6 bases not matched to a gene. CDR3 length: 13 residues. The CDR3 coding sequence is TGCAGTGCTACGGGACAGACCCTCTACGAGCAGTACTTC. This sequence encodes CSATGQTLYEQYF.

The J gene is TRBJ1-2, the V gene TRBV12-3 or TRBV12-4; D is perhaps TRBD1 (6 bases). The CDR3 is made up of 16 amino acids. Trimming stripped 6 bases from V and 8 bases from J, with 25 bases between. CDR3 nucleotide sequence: TGTGCCAGCAGGTTCCCAAACAGGGCTGAGGGTCGGGGCTACACCTTC. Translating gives CASRFPNRAEGRGYTF.

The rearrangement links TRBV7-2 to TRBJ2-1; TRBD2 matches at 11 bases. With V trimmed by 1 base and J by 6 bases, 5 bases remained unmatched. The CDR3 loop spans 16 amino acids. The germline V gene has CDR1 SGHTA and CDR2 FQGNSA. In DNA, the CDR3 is TGTGCCAGCAGCTTAGTAGGTAGCGGGGGGGCCAATGAGCAGTTCTTC. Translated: CASSLVGSGGANEQFF.

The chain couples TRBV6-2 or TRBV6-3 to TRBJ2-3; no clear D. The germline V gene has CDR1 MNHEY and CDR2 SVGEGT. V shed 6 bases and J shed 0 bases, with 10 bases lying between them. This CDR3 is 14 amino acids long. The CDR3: CASSTLISTDTQYF. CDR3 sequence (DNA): TGTGCCAGCAGCACATTAATTAGCACAGATACGCAGTATTTT.

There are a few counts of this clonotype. CDR3 loop: CASSLSLAATDTQYF. The CDR3 region has the DNA TGCGCCAGCAGCTTGAGTTTGGCAGCAACAGATACGCAGTATTTT. The chain employs TRBV5-1 and TRBJ2-3; no reliable D call. Germline-derived CDR1 and CDR2 are SGHRS and YFSETQ. With 1 base removed from V and 3 bases from J, the gap between germline ends came to 12 bases. This CDR3 spans 15 amino acids.

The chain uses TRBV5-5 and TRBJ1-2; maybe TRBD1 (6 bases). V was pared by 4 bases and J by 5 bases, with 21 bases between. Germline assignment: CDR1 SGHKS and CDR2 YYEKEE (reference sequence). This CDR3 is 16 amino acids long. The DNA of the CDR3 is TGTGCCAGCAGCCCAGTCGTGGGGGGCCTTACTTATGGCTACACCTTC. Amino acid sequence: CASSPVVGGLTYGYTF.

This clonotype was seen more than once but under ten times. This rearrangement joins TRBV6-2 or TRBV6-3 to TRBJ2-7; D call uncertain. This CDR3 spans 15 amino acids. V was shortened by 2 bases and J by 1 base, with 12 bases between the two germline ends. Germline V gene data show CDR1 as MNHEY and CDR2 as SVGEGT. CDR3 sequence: CASSYPSRQSYEQYF. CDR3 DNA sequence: TGTGCCAGCAGTTACCCATCTCGTCAGTCCTACGAGCAGTACTTC.

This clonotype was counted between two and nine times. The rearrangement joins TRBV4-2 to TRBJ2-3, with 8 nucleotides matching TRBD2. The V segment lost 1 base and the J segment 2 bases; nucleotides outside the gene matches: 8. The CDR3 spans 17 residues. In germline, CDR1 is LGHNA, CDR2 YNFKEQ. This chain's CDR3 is CASSQGDGGDYTDTQYF. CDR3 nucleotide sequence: TGTGCCAGCAGCCAAGGGGACGGGGGGGATTACACAGATACGCAGTATTTT.

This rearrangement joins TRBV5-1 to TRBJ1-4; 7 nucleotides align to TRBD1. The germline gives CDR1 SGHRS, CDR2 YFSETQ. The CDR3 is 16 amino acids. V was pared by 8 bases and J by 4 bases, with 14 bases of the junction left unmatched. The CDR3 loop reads CASSPQGLGRNEKLFF. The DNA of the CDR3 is TGCGCCAGTAGCCCACAGGGGCTAGGCCGTAATGAAAAACTGTTTTTT. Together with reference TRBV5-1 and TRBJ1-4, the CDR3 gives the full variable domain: KAGVTQTPRYLIKTRGQQVTLSCSPISGHRSVSWYQQTPGQGLQFLFEYFSETQRNKGNFPGRFSGRQFSNSRSEMNVSTLELGDSALYLCASSPQGLGRNEKLFFGSGTQLSVL.

CDR3 sequence (DNA): TGCAGTGCTAGAGGGCCGATCGATACGCAGTATTTT. Amino acids: CSARGPIDTQYF. This chain connects TRBV20-1 to TRBJ2-3; D is ambiguous. CDR3 length equals 12 residues. Trimming removed 1 base from V and 6 bases from J, with 8 bases in between. CDR1 and CDR2 (germline): DFQATT, SNEGSKA (reference sequence).

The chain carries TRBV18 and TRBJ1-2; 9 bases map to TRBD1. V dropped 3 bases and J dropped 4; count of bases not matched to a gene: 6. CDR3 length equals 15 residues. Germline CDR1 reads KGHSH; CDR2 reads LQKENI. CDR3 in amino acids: CASSPLQGAGYGYTF. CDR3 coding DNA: TGTGCCAGCTCACCCCTACAGGGGGCAGGCTATGGCTACACCTTC.

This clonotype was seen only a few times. CDR3 sequence (DNA): TGTGCCAGCAGCCAAATCAACTGGGGCTACACCTTC. This codes for CASSQINWGYTF. V gene TRBV14 combines with J gene TRBJ1-2, with D unresolved. CDR3 size: 12 residues. CDR1 is SGHDN, CDR2 FVKESK, per germline. The V and J ends lost 2 bases and 8 bases respectively, with 9 bases between them.

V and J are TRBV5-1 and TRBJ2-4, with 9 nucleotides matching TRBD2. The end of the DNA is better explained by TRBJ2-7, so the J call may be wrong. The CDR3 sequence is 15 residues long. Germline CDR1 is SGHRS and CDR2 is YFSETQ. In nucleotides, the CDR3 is TGCGCCAGCAGCTGGGGACTAGCTGGAGTCTACGAGCAGTACTTC. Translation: CASSWGLAGVYEQYF.

The CDR3 protein is CASKVMYEQYF. The CDR3 coding sequence is TGTGCCAGCAAAGTAATGTACGAGCAGTACTTC. The chain couples TRBV6-6 to TRBJ2-7, with D hard to call. The CDR3 has 11 amino acids. CDR1 MNHNY and CDR2 SVGAGI come from the germline V gene (reference sequence). Trimming took 7 bases from V and 4 from J, leaving 8 bases between them.

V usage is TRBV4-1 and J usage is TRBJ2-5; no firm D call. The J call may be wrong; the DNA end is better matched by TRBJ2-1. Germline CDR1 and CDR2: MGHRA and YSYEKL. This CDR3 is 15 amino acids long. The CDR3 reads CASSQVLTAQETQFF. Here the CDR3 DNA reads TGCGCCAGCAGCCAAGTTCTGACCGCTCAAGAGACCCAGTTCTTC.

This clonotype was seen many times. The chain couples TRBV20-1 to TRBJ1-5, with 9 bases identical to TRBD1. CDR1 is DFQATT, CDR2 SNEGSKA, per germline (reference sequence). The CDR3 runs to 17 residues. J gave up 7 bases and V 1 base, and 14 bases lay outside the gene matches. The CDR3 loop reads CSARAFGTGRSRQPQHF. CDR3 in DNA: TGCAGTGCTAGAGCCTTCGGGACAGGGCGTTCTAGGCAGCCCCAGCATTTT.

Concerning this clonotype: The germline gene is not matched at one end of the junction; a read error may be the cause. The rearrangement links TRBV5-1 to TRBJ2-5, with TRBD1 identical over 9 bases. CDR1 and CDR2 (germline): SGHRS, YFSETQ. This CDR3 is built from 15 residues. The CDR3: CASRTQGASQEAQYF. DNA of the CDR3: TGCGCCAGCAGGACACAGGGGGCTTCACAAGAGGCCCAGTACTTC.

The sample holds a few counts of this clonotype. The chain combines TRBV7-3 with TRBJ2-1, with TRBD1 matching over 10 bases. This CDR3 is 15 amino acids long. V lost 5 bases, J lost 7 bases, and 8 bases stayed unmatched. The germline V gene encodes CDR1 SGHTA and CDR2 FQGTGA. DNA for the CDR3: TGTGCCAGCAGCATCGGGACAGGGGTTGTTAATGAGCAGTTCTTC. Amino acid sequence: CASSIGTGVVNEQFF.

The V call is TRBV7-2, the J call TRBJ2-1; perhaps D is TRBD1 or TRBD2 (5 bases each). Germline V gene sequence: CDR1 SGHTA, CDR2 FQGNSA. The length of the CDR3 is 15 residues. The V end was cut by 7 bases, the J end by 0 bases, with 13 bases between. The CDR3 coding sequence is TGTGCCAGCACCCGGGACCGTCGCTCCTACAATGAGCAGTTCTTC. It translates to CASTRDRRSYNEQFF. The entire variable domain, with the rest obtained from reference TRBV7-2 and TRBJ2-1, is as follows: GAGVSQSPSNKVTEKGKDVELRCDPISGHTALYWYRQSLGQGLEFLIYFQGNSAPDKSGLPSDRFSAERTGGSVSTLTIQRTQQEDSAVYLCASTRDRRSYNEQFFGPGTRLTVL.